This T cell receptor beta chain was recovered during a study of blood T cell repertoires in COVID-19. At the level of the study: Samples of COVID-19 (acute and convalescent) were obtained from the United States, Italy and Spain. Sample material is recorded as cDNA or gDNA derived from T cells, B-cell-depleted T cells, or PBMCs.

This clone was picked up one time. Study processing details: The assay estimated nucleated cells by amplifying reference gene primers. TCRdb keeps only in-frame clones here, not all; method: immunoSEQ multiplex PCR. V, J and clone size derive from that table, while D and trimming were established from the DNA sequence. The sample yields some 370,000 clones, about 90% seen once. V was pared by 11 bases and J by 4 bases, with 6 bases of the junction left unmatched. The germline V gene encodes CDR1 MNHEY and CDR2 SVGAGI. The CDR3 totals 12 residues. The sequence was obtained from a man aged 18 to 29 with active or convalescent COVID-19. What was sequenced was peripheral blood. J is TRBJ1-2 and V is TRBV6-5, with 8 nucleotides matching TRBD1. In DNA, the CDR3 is TGTGCCGCCCGGACAGGGCCCTATGGCTACACCTTC. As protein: CAARTGPYGYTF.